The 24 T cell receptor beta chains reported below all come from one sample, sequenced in a study of tumor-infiltrating lymphocytes in primary liver carcinoma. Constant-region priming of 500 ng total RNA yielded TCR beta cDNA. Three nested multiplex PCR rounds, a slightly modified ARM-PCR method, built the TCR beta libraries. TRBV1-TRBV30 forward primers paired with a C-beta reverse primer were used in the first two PCR rounds, which ran roughly 9 cycles each. Each CDR3 protein is one row after TCRdb ran MiXCR on the multiplex PCR reads. The sample holds 80,000 or so distinct CDR3 sequences, about 64% seen once. The tissue used was unsorted bulk material of 20-30 mg. RNA and DNA were co-extracted from it with the AllPrep DNA/RNA mini kit. Sequencing used liver tumor tissue from sampling region 4. The subset was: tumor region T4, right-lateral pole. The receptors here all came from an older woman with primary liver carcinoma and hepatitis B virus infection.

The chain joins TRBV11-2 to TRBJ2-3; 7 nucleotides align to TRBD2. The J segment lost 9 bases and the V segment lost 6 bases, leaving 15 bases of the junction unmatched. The CDR3 is 15 amino acids. Germline lookup yields CDR1 SGHAT and CDR2 FQNNGV. The CDR3 DNA reads as TGTGCCAGCAGGCCCTCTACGACTAGCACAAAAACGCAGTATTTT. Protein: CASRPSTTSTKTQYF.

Regarding this clonotype: One end of the junction fails to match germline, which may point to a read error. This CDR3 is CASSEPTNTEAFF. The CDR3 DNA is TGTGCCAGCAGTGAGCCTACGAACACTGAAGCTTTCTTT. The chain carries TRBV10-2 and TRBJ1-1; D ambiguous. Germline-derived CDR1 and CDR2 are WSHSY and SAAADI. The CDR3 extends over 13 amino acids.

The chain couples TRBV29-1 to TRBJ2-1; possible D gene TRBD2, 5 bases. V shed 5 bases and J shed 3 bases, with 17 bases lying between them. Germline V gene sequence: CDR1 SQVTM, CDR2 ANQGSEA. The CDR3 has 15 amino acids. Written as DNA, the CDR3 is TGCAGCGTTAGAGTAGCGAGAGGGTTCTACAATGAGCAGTTCTTC. As protein: CSVRVARGFYNEQFF.

As regards this clonotype: Just one base apart from a much larger clone, this may be a read error. V gene TRBV28 combines with J gene TRBJ1-1; TRBD1 matches at 9 bases. The CDR3 runs 15 residues. After removal of 6 bases from V and 6 bases from J, the junction contained 11 bases not matched to a gene. Germline CDR1 and CDR2: MDHEN and SYDVKM. DNA for the CDR3: TGTGCCAGCAGGGGACAGGGACAGGGCGGCCCTGAAGCTTTCTTT. It codes for CASRGQGQGGPEAFF.

As for this clonotype: The junction does not match germline at one end; this may be a read error. This chain links TRBV7-9 with TRBJ1-4; 7 nucleotides agree with TRBD1. The CDR3 has 18 residues. CDR1 is SEHNR, CDR2 FQNEAQ, per germline (reference sequence). The CDR3 loop is CAGSLSAGQRTTNGKLFF. The CDR3 nucleotides are TGTGCCGGCAGCTTATCCGCGGGACAGAGAACAACTAATGGAAAACTGTTTTTT.

About this clonotype itself: A much larger clone lies one base from this, so it may be a read error. The V gene is TRBV7-8, the J gene TRBJ2-6, with D uncertain. Germline assignment: CDR1 SGHVS and CDR2 FQNEAQ. The CDR3 has 15 amino acids. As DNA, the CDR3 is TGTGTCAGCACCCCCGACGGGCCTGGGGCCAACGTCCTGACTTTC. Its translation: CVSTPDGPGANVLTF.

A word on this clonotype: A junction boundary mismatches the germline segment, possibly from a read error. This sequence joins TRBV28 and TRBJ1-5; possibly TRBD1 for D (5 bases). This CDR3 comprises 19 residues. The germline CDR1 and CDR2 sequences are MDHEN and SYDVKM. The CDR3: CASSLVMGRGSFGNQPHHF. CDR3 sequence (DNA): TGTGCCAGCAGTTTAGTCATGGGGCGCGGGTCATTCGGCAATCAGCCCCATCATTTT.

As to this clonotype: A much more abundant neighbour one base away suggests this may be a read error. The chain joins TRBV28 to TRBJ1-4, with D uncertain. From germline, CDR1 is MDHEN and CDR2 SYDVKM. Trimming removed 10 bases at V and 8 bases at J, with 11 bases between. The CDR3 has 11 amino acids. CDR3 in DNA: TGTGCCATCAAGAAAGGAGAAAAACTGTTTTTT. Residues: CAIKKGEKLFF.

In this sample, this clonotype turned up many times. The J gene is TRBJ2-3, the V gene TRBV7-9; 12 nucleotides agree with TRBD2. Per germline, CDR1 SEHNR and CDR2 FQNEAQ (reference sequence). The V and J ends lost 7 bases and 3 bases, in that order; junction bases with no gene match: 5. The CDR3 has 15 residues. CDR3 region: CASTLTSGRTDTQYF. The CDR3 coding sequence is TGTGCCAGCACGCTGACTAGCGGGAGAACAGATACGCAGTATTTT.

A note on this clonotype: Because it lacks the conserved phenylalanine or tryptophan at the end, this CDR3 is likely a read error. The chain is built from TRBV10-3 and TRBJ2-1; TRBD1 is a possible D gene (5 bases). V lost 9 bases and J 5 bases, leaving 17 bases between the germline ends. This CDR3 spans 14 amino acids. The V gene's germline CDR1 is ENHRY and CDR2 SYGVKD. Here the CDR3 reads CAIWTWEPNNEQFL. The DNA of the CDR3 is TGTGCCATTTGGACATGGGAACCCAACAATGAGCAGTTCCTC.

This sequence joins TRBV7-9 and TRBJ2-7, with D uncertain. This CDR3 has 12 residues. The germline V gene encodes CDR1 SEHNR and CDR2 FQNEAQ (reference sequence). The germline V and J ends were trimmed by 0 bases and 3 bases, with 3 bases remaining between them. The CDR3 spells CASSLAHYEQYF. The CDR3 DNA is TGTGCCAGCAGCTTAGCGCACTACGAGCAGTACTTC.

With regard to this clonotype: The CDR3 does not close with the conserved phenylalanine or tryptophan, likely indicating a read error. CDR3 amino acids: CASSLGSSRGTVGTEAFS. The CDR3 nucleotides read TGTGCCAGCAGCTTAGGTTCAAGTAGGGGGACAGTGGGCACTGAAGCTTTCTCT. The chain carries TRBV11-3 and TRBJ1-1; 7 bases are shared with TRBD1. V shed 1 base and J 4 bases; nucleotides not matched to a gene: 15. The CDR3 loop spans 18 amino acids. Germline V CDR1 and CDR2: SGHNT, YENEEA.

In this sample, this clonotype turned up many times. The V call is TRBV28, the J call TRBJ2-3; perhaps D is TRBD1 or TRBD2 (5 bases each). The germline gives CDR1 MDHEN, CDR2 SYDVKM. CDR3 size: 14 residues. Between the trimmed V and J ends, which lost 6 bases and 4 bases, there was a span of 14 bases. CDR3 in amino acids: CASSSTRGADTQYF. The CDR3 DNA is TGTGCCAGCAGCTCCACAAGGGGAGCAGATACGCAGTATTTT.

This clonotype was picked up a small number of times. One base away lies a much larger clone, so this may be a sequencing read error. The chain combines TRBV6-5 with TRBJ1-2, with D perhaps TRBD1 (5 bases). Trimming stripped 6 bases from V and 8 bases from J, with 22 bases between. The germline V gene encodes CDR1 MNHEY and CDR2 SVGAGI. The CDR3 extends over 15 amino acids. Here the CDR3 DNA reads TGTGCCAGCAGCCCCCTCCCCACGGGGCTGACGGGCTACACCTTC. The encoded protein is CASSPLPTGLTGYTF.

This clonotype appeared many times. J is TRBJ2-1 and V is TRBV28, with D tentatively TRBD1 or TRBD2 (5 bases each). CDR1 is MDHEN and CDR2 is SYDVKM in the germline V gene. Between the trimmed V and J ends, which lost 4 bases and 6 bases, there was a span of 16 bases. The CDR3 extends over 15 amino acids. DNA for the CDR3: TGTGCCAGCAGTTCCCCCCTCGGGGCAAGCAATGAGCAGTTCTTC. Protein: CASSSPLGASNEQFF.

Of note for this clonotype: The missing conserved phenylalanine or tryptophan at the end of this CDR3 makes a read error likely. The limits of the CDR3 on the DNA are not certain, so only TCRdb's listed CDR3 is given. The chain carries TRBV6-5 and TRBJ2-3. Looked up from germline, CDR1 is MNHEY and CDR2 is SVGAGI. The CDR3 contains 14 residues when both ends are counted. CDR3 protein: CVSIRLSGSDTQYL.

The chain has TRBV11-2 and TRBJ2-7; D is unresolved. CDR3 length equals 13 residues. V was trimmed by 5 bases and J by 3 bases, leaving 11 bases between them. The V gene's germline CDR1 is SGHAT and CDR2 FQNNGV. DNA for the CDR3: TGTGCCAGCAGCCTCAATCCCGGCTACGAGCAGTACTTC. Translation: CASSLNPGYEQYF.

A word on this clonotype: Its ends do not fully match the called genes, so a read error is possible. V usage is TRBV11-1 and J usage is TRBJ2-1; D unresolved. Germline CDR1 SGHAT, CDR2 FQDESV (reference sequence). This CDR3 contains 13 residues. The CDR3 spells CTSSSDTDNEQFF. The CDR3 DNA is TGTACCAGCAGCTCCGACACGGATAATGAGCAGTTCTTC.

Note on this clonotype: At one of its ends the junction is not consistent with the germline gene, which may arise from a read error. The CDR3 nucleotides read TGTGCCTGGAGTGGGGGGCTAGTTGAAGCTTTATTT. It translates to CAWSGGLVEALF. The gene calls are TRBV30 and TRBJ1-1; TRBD1 might be the D (6 bases). The CDR3 runs to 12 residues. Germline V gives CDR1 GTSNPN, CDR2 SVGIG (reference sequence).

This clonotype was counted ten times or more. The J gene is TRBJ2-1, the V gene TRBV10-1; 13 bases match TRBD2. V lost 5 bases to trimming and J lost 9 bases; unmatched junction nucleotides: 10. The CDR3 has 16 amino acids. The germline V gene encodes CDR1 WNHNN and CDR2 SYGVQD (reference sequence). In DNA, the CDR3 is TGCGCCAGCAGTTTCGTCCGGACTAGCGGGAGAGGTGAGCAGTTCTTC. Translation: CASSFVRTSGRGEQFF.

The chain couples TRBV4-2 to TRBJ2-1, with a possible D match to TRBD2 (6 bases). Germline-derived CDR1 and CDR2 are LGHNA and YNFKEQ. Deletions cut 4 bases from V and 13 bases from J, with 17 bases between. This CDR3 comprises 13 residues. The CDR3 protein is CASSRDSGYYQFF. The CDR3 DNA is TGTGCCAGCAGCCGGGATAGCGGCTATTATCAGTTCTTC.

Concerning this clonotype: It is likely a read error, because the conserved phenylalanine at the end of the CDR3 is missing. The gene calls are TRBV29-1 and TRBJ2-3; 8 bases are shared with TRBD1. V dropped 7 bases and J dropped 2; count of bases not matched to a gene: 11. The germline CDR1 and CDR2 sequences are SQVTM and ANQGSEA. The CDR3 has 15 residues. The CDR3 spells CSAMTGVSVTDTQYY. The CDR3 nucleotides read TGCAGCGCTATGACAGGGGTCAGCGTCACAGATACGCAGTATTAT.

About this clonotype: Possible read error: a much larger clone is one base away. The gene calls are TRBV20-1 and TRBJ2-7, with a weak D call TRBD2 (5 bases). This CDR3 region has 13 residues. Trimming shortened V by 4 bases and J by 6 bases, and 16 bases separated the two germline ends. Per germline, CDR1 DFQATT and CDR2 SNEGSKA (reference sequence). The CDR3 region has the DNA TGCAGTGCTACACTATCGGGGTCAACCGAGCAGTACTTC. It encodes CSATLSGSTEQYF.

In the case of this clonotype: A read error may account for a junction end that differs from germline. This sequence joins TRBV11-3 and TRBJ2-3, with D possibly matching TRBD1 (5 bases). This CDR3 is 14 amino acids long. Germline V gene data show CDR1 as SGHNT and CDR2 as YENEEA. The DNA of the CDR3 is TGTGCCGGCAGCTTAAGGACATCCGCAGATACGCAGTATTTT. Encoded protein: CAGSLRTSADTQYF. The full variable domain, in which reference TRBV11-3 and TRBJ2-3 provide the parts outside the CDR3, is EAGVVQSPRYKIIEKKQPVAFWCNPISGHNTLYWYLQNLGQGPELLIRYENEEAVDDSQLPKDRFSAERLKGVDSTLKIQPAELGDSAVYLCAGSLRTSADTQYFGPGTRLTVL.